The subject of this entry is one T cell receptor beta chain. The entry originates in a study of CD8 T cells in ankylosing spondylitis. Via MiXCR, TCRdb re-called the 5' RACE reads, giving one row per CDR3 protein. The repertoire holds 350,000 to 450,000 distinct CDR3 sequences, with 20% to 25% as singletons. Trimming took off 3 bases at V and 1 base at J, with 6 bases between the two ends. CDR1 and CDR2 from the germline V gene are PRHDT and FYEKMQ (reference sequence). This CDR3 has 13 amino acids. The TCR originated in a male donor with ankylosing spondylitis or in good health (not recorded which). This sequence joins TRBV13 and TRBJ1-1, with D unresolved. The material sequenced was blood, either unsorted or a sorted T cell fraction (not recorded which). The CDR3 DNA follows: TGTGCCAGCAGCTTCGCCCAGAACACTGAAGCTTTCTTT. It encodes CASSFAQNTEAFF. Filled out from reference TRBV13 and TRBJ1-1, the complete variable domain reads AAGVIQSPRHLIKEKRETATLKCYPIPRHDTVYWYQQGPGQDPQFLISFYEKMQSDKGSIPDRFSAQQFSDYHSELNMSSLELGDSALYFCASSFAQNTEAFFGQGTRLTVV.